Below, one TCR beta chain is given with its context. As yet, its antigen is unknown. Clones were read by immunoSEQ multiplex PCR, and TCRdb kept only the in-frame ones, dropping some. The table lists around 100,000 clones, nearly 90% of them singletons. This record belongs to a study of OX40 agonist ivuxolimab in advanced cancers. Study-wide background: One hepatocellular carcinoma and a couple of cutaneous melanoma patients partially responded.

V lost 1 base to trimming and J lost 1 base, with 17 bases between them. CDR3 length: 18 amino acids. CDR1 is PRHDT, CDR2 FYEKMQ, per germline (reference sequence). Notes on the study in general: It was not determined which antigens were specifically recognized by the peripheral T cells that had undergone clonal expansion. Expanded clones tended on average to be more numerous among CD8+ T cells than CD4+.

The sequence was obtained from an adult with an advanced solid tumor such as melanoma, head and neck, liver or kidney cancer. Sequenced here: CD4+ or CD8+ T cells sorted from blood, sampled in a trial of the OX40 agonist ivuxolimab. The chain links TRBV13 to TRBJ1-3; D gene ambiguous. CDR3: CASSLETSGKESGNTIYF. Written as DNA, the CDR3 is TGTGCCAGCAGCTTAGAAACTAGCGGGAAAGAATCTGGAAACACCATATATTTT.